This passage covers 8 T cell receptor beta chains from one sample sequenced in a study of CD8+CD57+ T cells in acquired aplastic anemia. Researchers used genomic DNA as the template to profile TCR beta VDJ and CDR3. TCRdb re-called the reads through MiXCR, storing one row per CDR3 protein. The sample yields roughly 40,000 distinct CDR3 sequences, around 63% seen once. The sequencing input was sorted CD4+, CD8+, or CD8+CD57+ T cells (not recorded which) from PBMCs. The receptors were sampled from a human donor in good health, serving as a control.

The chain joins TRBV5-1 to TRBJ2-2; D is possibly TRBD1 (5 bases). The J call is doubtful: the DNA matches TRBJ1-4 better. The CDR3 contains 14 residues. Looked up from germline, CDR1 is SGHRS and CDR2 is YFSETQ. The CDR3, as DNA: TGCGCCAGCAGCCCCTGGGGGGCTAATGAAAAACTGTTTTTT. This encodes CASSPWGANEKLFF.

The V call is TRBV7-4, the J call TRBJ2-7; 8 nucleotides line up with TRBD1. Trimming at V came to 3 bases and at J to 4 bases, leaving 8 bases not matched to a gene. In germline, CDR1 is SGHVT, CDR2 SQSDAQ. The CDR3 runs 15 residues. CDR3 protein: CASSLPQGQGYEQYF. CDR3 DNA sequence: TGTGCCAGCAGCTTGCCCCAAGGACAGGGTTACGAGCAGTACTTC.

The chain combines TRBV12-1 with TRBJ2-2; TRBD1, the table's D call, lacks a check against the DNA. TRBV12-1 represents a pseudogene. The CDR3 sequence is 18 residues long. DNA of the CDR3: TGTGCCAGGCAGCCCCTAACCCGCGGGACCGAGAACACCGGGGAGCTGTTTTTT. It is translated as CARQPLTRGTENTGELFF.

With regard to this clonotype: One end of the junction is discordant with germline, which a read error may explain. This chain joins TRBV27 and TRBJ1-2; a possible D gene is TRBD1 (5 bases). Germline CDR1 MNHEY, CDR2 SMNVEV (reference sequence). This CDR3 contains 14 residues. The CDR3 region is CVSSLRGGNYGYTF. The CDR3 nucleotides are TGTGTCAGCAGTCTGAGGGGAGGTAACTACGGCTACACCTTC.

The chain employs TRBV11-2 and TRBJ2-1; 10 bases fit TRBD1. J gave up 3 bases and V 5 bases, and 10 bases lay outside the gene matches. Per germline, CDR1 SGHAT and CDR2 FQNNGV. This CDR3 comprises 17 residues. CDR3 region: CASSRPAGTGDYNEQFF. The CDR3 DNA is TGTGCCAGCAGCCGCCCCGCCGGGACAGGGGACTACAATGAGCAGTTCTTC.

Ten or more counts support this clonotype. This rearrangement joins TRBV6-2 or TRBV6-3 to TRBJ1-5; no firm D call. Trimming took off 6 bases at V and 0 bases at J, with 9 bases between the two ends. Germline V CDR1 and CDR2: MNHEY, SVGEGT. The CDR3 runs 14 residues. CDR3 sequence: CASSTANSNQPQHF. In DNA, the CDR3 is TGTGCCAGCAGCACAGCTAATAGCAATCAGCCCCAGCATTTT.

This clonotype was seen at least ten times. A single base separates this from a much larger clone, so it may be a read error. J is TRBJ2-7 and V is TRBV5-1; no definite D call. The germline V gene has CDR1 SGHRS and CDR2 YFSETQ. There are 14 residues in the CDR3. The CDR3 protein is CASSLGGSSCEQYF. The CDR3 DNA sequence: TGCGCCAGCAGCTTGGGTGGCAGCTCCTGCGAGCAGTACTTC.

This clonotype showed up just a few times. V is TRBV15 and J is TRBJ2-3; 10 bases align to TRBD2. The CDR3 is 16 amino acids. V shed 0 bases and J 5 bases; nucleotides not matched to a gene: 5. Germline V gene data show CDR1 as LNHNV and CDR2 as YYDKDF (reference sequence). The CDR3 is CATSRDTSGDGDTQYF. The CDR3 nucleotides are TGTGCCACCAGCAGAGATACTAGCGGGGACGGAGATACGCAGTATTTT.